Shown below are 23 T cell receptor beta chains from a single sample sequenced in a study of T cell responses to AZD1222 COVID-19 vaccine (dated by TCRdb to the early 2020s). The library was produced with the immunoSEQ multiplex PCR assay. TCRdb retrieved this table from immuneACCESS and kept in-frame rearrangements only. Not all clones are present; in checked studies, unresolved V genes account for under half, and no reason is known for the remainder. The sample table shows under 150,000 clones, and more than 85% are seen once. 0.85% to 0.95% of the sample comes from the top ten. The sample's time point label, decoded: baseline before first vaccination. Source: peripheral blood, taken on day 0 of AZD1222 vaccination. All receptors derive from an adult in good health.

V usage is TRBV7-9 and J usage is TRBJ2-2; 9 bases fit TRBD1. The CDR3 totals 14 residues. The V gene's germline CDR1 is SEHNR and CDR2 FQNEAQ (reference sequence). Unmatched junction bases numbered 4, after V lost 6 bases and J lost 5 bases. Written as DNA, the CDR3 is TGTGCCAGCAGGGACAGGGGAATTACCGGGGAGCTGTTTTTT. Its translation is CASRDRGITGELFF. Filled out from reference TRBV7-9 and TRBJ2-2, the complete variable domain reads DTGVSQNPRHKITKRGQNVTFRCDPISEHNRLYWYRQTLGQGPEFLTYFQNEAQLEKSRLLSDRFSAERPKGSFSTLEIQRTEQGDSAMYLCASRDRGITGELFFGEGSRLTVL.

This clone appeared a single time. This chain links TRBV6-5 with TRBJ1-1, with TRBD1 as a possible D gene (6 bases). Germline V gives CDR1 MNHEY, CDR2 SVGAGI. The CDR3 sequence is 14 residues long. Between the trimmed V and J ends, which lost 8 bases and 3 bases, there was a span of 16 bases. The CDR3 reads CASSRGGRDTEAFF. The DNA for the CDR3 is TGTGCCAGCTCTAGAGGGGGGAGGGACACTGAAGCTTTCTTT.

V usage is TRBV5-6 and J usage is TRBJ1-2; no clear D gene. Germline CDR1 SGHDT, CDR2 YYEEEE. The V and J ends lost 4 bases and 2 bases respectively, with 9 bases between them. The CDR3 contains 13 residues. The CDR3 DNA sequence: TGTGCCAGCAGCAGACCGGGGAACTATGGCTACACCTTC. Translation gives CASSRPGNYGYTF.

This clone was seen only once. The rearrangement joins TRBV6-5 to TRBJ2-1; 10 bases are a match to TRBD1. The CDR3 covers 15 residues. Germline loops: CDR1 MNHEY, CDR2 SVGAGI. The V and J ends lost 6 bases and 2 bases, in that order; junction bases with no gene match: 4. CDR3 sequence: CASRSGTGAYNEQFF. In DNA form, the CDR3 reads TGTGCCAGCAGGTCCGGGACAGGGGCCTACAATGAGCAGTTCTTC.

The count of this clone is one. This sequence joins TRBV9 and TRBJ1-2, with a weak D call TRBD1 (6 bases). The CDR3 runs to 15 residues. The V and J ends lost 0 bases and 4 bases respectively, with 13 bases between them. Germline lookup yields CDR1 SGDLS and CDR2 YYNGEE. The CDR3 DNA reads as TGTGCCAGCAGCGTAGGGTTCAGGGGCACCTATGGCTACACCTTC. As protein: CASSVGFRGTYGYTF.

This clone came up a few times. The rearrangement uses TRBV6-5 and TRBJ1-4; D is uncertain. CDR1 is MNHEY and CDR2 is SVGAGI in the germline V gene. This CDR3 has 10 amino acids. Trimming shortened V by 6 bases and J by 8 bases, and 4 bases separated the two germline ends. CDR3 amino acids: CASSHEKLFF. CDR3 nucleotide sequence: TGTGCCAGCAGCCACGAAAAACTGTTTTTT.

This chain joins TRBV27 and TRBJ1-1; 8 nucleotides agree with TRBD1. The CDR3 runs 13 residues. Germline loops: CDR1 MNHEY, CDR2 SMNVEV (reference sequence). Trimming cost V 4 bases and J 4 bases; bases outside gene matches: 2. The CDR3 coding sequence is TGTGCCAGCAGTTCAGGACAGGGCACTGAAGCTTTCTTT. This sequence encodes CASSSGQGTEAFF.

This clone was detected only once. CDR3: CASSSQGLGMYQETQYF. For the CDR3, the DNA is TGTGCCAGCAGCTCGCAGGGACTGGGGATGTATCAAGAGACCCAGTACTTC. The chain carries TRBV7-8 and TRBJ2-5, with D maybe TRBD2 (6 bases). Germline-derived CDR1 and CDR2 are SGHVS and FQNEAQ. The CDR3 sequence is 17 residues long. The V end was cut by 4 bases, the J end by 2 bases, with 20 bases between.

The V and J genes are TRBV9 and TRBJ2-5; D remains ambiguous. The CDR3 totals 15 residues. The V end was cut by 1 base, the J end by 4 bases, with 14 bases between. Germline values: CDR1 SGDLS, CDR2 YYNGEE. This CDR3 reads CASSVQPSMSETQYF. CDR3 sequence (DNA): TGTGCCAGCAGCGTACAACCCTCTATGTCAGAGACCCAGTACTTC.

Details on this clone: Other nucleotide sequences in the sample specify the same CDR3. This chain joins TRBV10-3 and TRBJ1-2; no clear D. Germline CDR1 ENHRY, CDR2 SYGVKD. The CDR3 covers 13 residues. V was clipped by 0 bases and J by 8 bases, with 10 bases between them. CDR3 sequence reads: CAISESTGYGYTF. The CDR3 DNA follows: TGTGCCATCAGTGAGTCGACGGGCTACGGCTACACCTTC.

For the CDR3, the DNA is TGCGCCAGCAGCCAAGAGCCGGGAAGGGATAATTCACCCCTCCACTTT. Protein sequence: CASSQEPGRDNSPLHF. The gene calls are TRBV4-1 and TRBJ1-6; D is uncertain. This CDR3 has 16 residues. The ends were cut back, 0 bases at V and 5 bases at J, with 11 bases in the middle. Germline CDR1 and CDR2: MGHRA and YSYEKL.

The V gene is TRBV5-4, the J gene TRBJ2-2; TRBD1 matches 9 bases. The CDR3 extends over 16 amino acids. Germline loops: CDR1 SGHNT, CDR2 YYREEE (reference sequence). Losses at the gene ends were 4 bases for V and 6 bases for J; bases not matched to a gene: 10. This chain's CDR3 is CASSLDPGTGSGELFF. The CDR3 nucleotides read TGTGCCAGCAGCCTCGATCCCGGGACAGGGTCCGGGGAGCTGTTTTTT.

The rearrangement links TRBV6-5 to TRBJ1-1; the D is unclear. This CDR3 has 12 residues. V lost 8 bases and J 0 bases, leaving 7 bases between the germline ends. Germline loops: CDR1 MNHEY, CDR2 SVGAGI. The CDR3 region has the DNA TGTGCCAGCGTTGGGATGAACACTGAAGCTTTCTTT. Protein: CASVGMNTEAFF.

The rearrangement joins TRBV19 to TRBJ1-1; D is unclear. With 3 bases removed from V and 0 bases from J, the gap between germline ends came to 8 bases. The CDR3 has 14 residues. CDR1 and CDR2 (germline): LNHDA, SQIVND (reference sequence). The DNA of the CDR3 is TGTGCCAGTAGTATTGGGGTCCTGAACACTGAAGCTTTCTTT. This gives the protein CASSIGVLNTEAFF.

This rearrangement joins TRBV29-1 to TRBJ1-1; no definite D call. The CDR3 has 12 amino acids. Trimming stripped 7 bases from V and 1 base from J, with 10 bases between. CDR1 and CDR2 (germline): SQVTM, ANQGSEA. CDR3 sequence reads: CSASKGNTEAFF. DNA of the CDR3: TGCAGCGCCTCAAAGGGGAACACTGAAGCTTTCTTT.

The table lists this clone with a count of one. V and J are TRBV19 and TRBJ2-7; possibly TRBD2 for D (5 bases). The ends were cut back, 1 base at V and 2 bases at J, with 15 bases in the middle. Germline V gene sequence: CDR1 LNHDA, CDR2 SQIVND (reference sequence). This CDR3 has 16 residues. In DNA form, the CDR3 reads TGTGCCAGTAGTATAGGTCCGGGGTCCCCACCCTACGAGCAGTACTTC. It specifies CASSIGPGSPPYEQYF.

This rearrangement joins TRBV13 to TRBJ1-1; D is uncertain. Germline V gene sequence: CDR1 PRHDT, CDR2 FYEKMQ (reference sequence). The CDR3 loop spans 15 amino acids. Trimming stripped 1 base from V and 2 bases from J, with 11 bases between. The CDR3 reads CASSLVGVTNTEAFF. The DNA for the CDR3 is TGTGCCAGCAGCTTAGTGGGTGTCACCAACACTGAAGCTTTCTTT.

This chain uses TRBV5-1 with TRBJ2-7; possibly TRBD1 or TRBD2 for D (5 bases each). The CDR3 spans 15 residues. Trimming removed 4 bases at V and 1 base at J, with 15 bases between. Germline-derived CDR1 and CDR2 are SGHRS and YFSETQ. The CDR3 nucleotides are TGCGCCAGCAGCCCCCGGGGCAGCCAATCCTACGAGCAGTACTTC. Translating gives CASSPRGSQSYEQYF.

The chain joins TRBV2 to TRBJ2-1, with 9 bases aligning to TRBD1. V was clipped by 3 bases and J by 4 bases; unmatched bases: 1. Looked up from germline, CDR1 is SNHLY and CDR2 is FYNNEI. This CDR3 is built from 14 residues. CDR3 DNA: TGTGCCAGCAGTGATGGACAGGGGTACAATGAGCAGTTCTTC. Amino acids: CASSDGQGYNEQFF.

CDR3 DNA: TGTGCCACAGGGAGAGGGGGCTGGGATTCACCCCTCCACTTT. It specifies CATGRGGWDSPLHF. The chain links TRBV2 to TRBJ1-6, with 7 bases that match TRBD1. The CDR3 extends over 14 amino acids. The germline gives CDR1 SNHLY, CDR2 FYNNEI. V shed 10 bases, J shed 8 bases, and the junction held 11 bases outside the gene matches. The entire variable domain, with the rest obtained from reference TRBV2 and TRBJ1-6, is as follows: EPEVTQTPSHQVTQMGQEVILRCVPISNHLYFYWYRQILGQKVEFLVSFYNNEISEKSEIFDDQFSVERPDGSNFTLKIRSTKLEDSAMYFCATGRGGWDSPLHFGNGTRLTVT.

The V and J genes are TRBV6-5 and TRBJ2-5, with TRBD1 identical over 8 bases. The CDR3 length is 14 residues. In germline, CDR1 is MNHEY, CDR2 SVGAGI. V was clipped by 4 bases and J by 7 bases; unmatched bases: 8. The CDR3 reads CASSSDRVVWTQYF. The CDR3 nucleotides read TGTGCCAGCAGTTCGGACAGGGTCGTTTGGACCCAGTACTTC.

V is TRBV4-1 and J is TRBJ1-2; 9 bases align to TRBD1. V lost 4 bases, J lost 8 bases, and 17 bases stayed unmatched. The CDR3 loop spans 17 amino acids. The V gene's germline CDR1 is MGHRA and CDR2 YSYEKL. The CDR3 region is CASSRSQGQGDYLGYTF. The CDR3 DNA reads TGCGCCAGCAGCCGAAGTCAGGGACAGGGCGACTACCTGGGCTACACCTTC.

The genes are TRBV5-1 and TRBJ2-7, with 8 bases aligning to TRBD1. V dropped 1 base and J dropped 0; count of bases not matched to a gene: 6. The CDR3 has 16 residues. The germline gives CDR1 SGHRS, CDR2 YFSETQ. The CDR3 spells CASSLTPGQVSYEQYF. As DNA, the CDR3 is TGCGCCAGCAGCTTGACACCGGGACAGGTCTCCTACGAGCAGTACTTC. Full variable domain (remainder filled in from reference TRBV5-1 and TRBJ2-7): KAGVTQTPRYLIKTRGQQVTLSCSPISGHRSVSWYQQTPGQGLQFLFEYFSETQRNKGNFPGRFSGRQFSNSRSEMNVSTLELGDSALYLCASSLTPGQVSYEQYFGPGTRLTVT.